This is a list of T cell receptor beta chains from one sample in a study. MiXCR, applied by TCRdb to the 5' RACE reads, yields one record per CDR3 protein. Of some 62,000 distinct CDR3 sequences listed, almost 30% are singletons. Sequencing input: tumor-infiltrating naive CD4+ T cells sorted from the breast tumor. These receptors all come from a female donor with breast cancer. CDR3s include the opening cysteine and the closing phenylalanine or tryptophan.

>TRBV6-1
CASRDIANSPLHF
>TRBV5-5
CASSLFHGYTF
>TRBV9
CASSVGNPGSNEKLFF
>TRBV25-1
CASTRAGNEQFF
>TRBV4-1
CASSQGVGARTDTQYF
>TRBV7-8
CASSSLAGRTYNEQFF
>TRBV6-1
CASSGARRSGELFF
>TRBV9
CASSVGIGGGYNEQFF
>TRBV4-1
CASSPVTNYGYTF
>TRBV29-1
CSVSNPTGSQETQYF
>TRBV30
CAWEDRSWEKLFF
>TRBV12-3/TRBV12-4
CASSLSKLETQYF
>TRBV4-2
CASSQGLNYGYTF
>TRBV29-1
CSVSRDSETQCF
>TRBV2
CASSEWVRQPQHF
>TRBV20-1
CSAEDGMNTEAFF
>TRBV12-3/TRBV12-4
CASRPATRKIRGYTF
>TRBV11-2
CASSPGSAGNTIYF
>TRBV4-2
CASSQDPINTEAFF
>TRBV12-3/TRBV12-4
CASSLQAGGKETQYF
>TRBV7-3
CASSLNMRGTTADTRYF
>TRBV4-3
CASSHTGGGRYTEAFF
>TRBV9
CASSANRRDRDEGNTIYF
>TRBV6-5
CASSYTRANTGELFF
>TRBV5-4
CASSLGTAGLAGLYEQYF
>TRBV27
CASSLRGLSYEQYF
>TRBV20-1
CSARDRDRGNYEQYF
>TRBV20-1
CSARTPLAGTYEQYF
>TRBV2
CASSEAAGIQPQHF
>TRBV6-5
CANSSGPGGATGKLFF
>TRBV20-1
CSASLGYEQYF
>TRBV7-6
CASSPGLAGENVNEQFF
>TRBV2
CASSIGQGAVAFF
>TRBV9
CASSGGQDYNEQFF